This T cell receptor (beta chain) was identified during a study of blood T cell repertoires in COVID-19. Study at large: PBMCs, B-cell-depleted T cells, or T cells were the source of the cDNA or gDNA that made up the material.

This clone came up once. At one end, the junction sequence differs from germline, possibly due to a read error. The CDR3 loop spans 15 amino acids. Germline V lookup: CDR1 SSHAT, CDR2 FNYEAQ (reference sequence). Per the original data handling: Counts of nucleated cells, estimated from reference gene primer amplification, were obtained. The assay was immunoSEQ multiplex PCR, and TCRdb's table has in-frame clones only and misses some. V, J and clone size are those of that table, while D and trimming were read from the DNA. The table includes around 170,000 clones, roughly 90% detected once. The chain links TRBV7-7 to TRBJ2-5; D is uncertain. Sequenced input: peripheral blood. This receptor was identified in a man between 45 and 60 years old with acute or convalescent COVID-19. The CDR3 here is CASSLDRGPQETQYF. The CDR3 nucleotides read TGTGCTAGCAGCTTAGATAGAGGCCCCCAAGAGACCCAGTACTTC.